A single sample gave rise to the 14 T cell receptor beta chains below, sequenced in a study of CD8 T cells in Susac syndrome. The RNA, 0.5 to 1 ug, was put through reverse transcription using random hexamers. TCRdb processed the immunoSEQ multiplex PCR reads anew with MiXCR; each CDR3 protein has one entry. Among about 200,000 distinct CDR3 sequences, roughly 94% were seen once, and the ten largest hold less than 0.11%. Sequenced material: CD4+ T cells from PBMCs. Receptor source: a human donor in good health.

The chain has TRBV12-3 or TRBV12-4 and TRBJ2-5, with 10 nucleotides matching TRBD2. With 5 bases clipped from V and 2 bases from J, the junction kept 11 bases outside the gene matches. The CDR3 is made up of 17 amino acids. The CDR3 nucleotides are TGTGCCAGCAGTCTGGGAGGAACTAGCGGGGAACAAGAGACCCAGTACTTC. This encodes CASSLGGTSGEQETQYF.

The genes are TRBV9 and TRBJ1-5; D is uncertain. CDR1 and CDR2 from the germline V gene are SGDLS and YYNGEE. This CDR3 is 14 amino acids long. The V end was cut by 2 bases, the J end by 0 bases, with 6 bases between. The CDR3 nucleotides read TGTGCCAGCAGCGTGACACATAGCAATCAGCCCCAGCATTTT. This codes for CASSVTHSNQPQHF.

CDR3 residues: CASSQGLRTYEQYV. CDR3 nucleotide sequence: TGTGCCAGCAGCCAGGGGCTTCGAACCTACGAGCAGTACGTC. This chain links TRBV3-1 with TRBJ2-7, with a possible D match to TRBD1 (5 bases). Trimming took 3 bases from V and 2 from J, leaving 11 bases between them. CDR3 length equals 14 residues. The germline V gene encodes CDR1 LGHDT and CDR2 YNNKEL (reference sequence).

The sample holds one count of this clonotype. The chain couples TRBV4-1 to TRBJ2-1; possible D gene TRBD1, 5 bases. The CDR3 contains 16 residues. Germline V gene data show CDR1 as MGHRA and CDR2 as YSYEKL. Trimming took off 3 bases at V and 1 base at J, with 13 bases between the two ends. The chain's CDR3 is CASSQGWGLSYNEQFF. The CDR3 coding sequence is TGCGCCAGCAGCCAGGGGTGGGGCTTATCCTACAATGAGCAGTTCTTC.

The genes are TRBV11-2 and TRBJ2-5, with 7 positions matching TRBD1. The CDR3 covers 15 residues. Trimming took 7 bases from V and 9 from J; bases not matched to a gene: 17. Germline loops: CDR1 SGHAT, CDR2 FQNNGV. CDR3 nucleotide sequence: TGTGCCAGCACCCGACAGGGAAGGACTTTTGGGGCCCAGTACTTC. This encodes CASTRQGRTFGAQYF.

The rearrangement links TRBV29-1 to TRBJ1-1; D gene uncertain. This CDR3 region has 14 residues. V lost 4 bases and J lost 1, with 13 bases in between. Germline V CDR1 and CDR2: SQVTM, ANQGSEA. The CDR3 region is CSVAKAAGNTEAFF. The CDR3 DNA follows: TGCAGCGTTGCGAAAGCTGCAGGGAACACTGAAGCTTTCTTT. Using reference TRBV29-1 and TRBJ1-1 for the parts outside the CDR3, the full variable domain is SAVISQKPSRDICQRGTSLTIQCQVDSQVTMMFWYRQQPGQSLTLIATANQGSEATYESGFVIDKFPISRPNLTFSTLTVSNMSPEDSSIYLCSVAKAAGNTEAFFGQGTRLTVV.

In DNA form, the CDR3 reads TGCGCCAGCAGATTTAGCGGGGCCCGCACAGATACGCAGTATTTT. Translated, it gives CASRFSGARTDTQYF. The chain carries TRBV4-1 and TRBJ2-3; 8 bases align to TRBD2. CDR3 length: 15 residues. The germline CDR1 and CDR2 sequences are MGHRA and YSYEKL. The ends lost 6 bases at V and 1 base at J; junction bases unmatched: 6.

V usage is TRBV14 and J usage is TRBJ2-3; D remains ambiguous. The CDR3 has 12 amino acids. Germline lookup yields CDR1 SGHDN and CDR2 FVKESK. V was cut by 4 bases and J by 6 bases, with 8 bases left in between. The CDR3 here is CASSPWADTQYF. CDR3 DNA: TGTGCCAGCAGCCCATGGGCGGATACGCAGTATTTT.

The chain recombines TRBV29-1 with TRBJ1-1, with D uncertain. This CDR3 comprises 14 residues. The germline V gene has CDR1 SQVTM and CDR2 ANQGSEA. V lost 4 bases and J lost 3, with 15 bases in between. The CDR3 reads CSVVGIHADTEAFF. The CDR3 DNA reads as TGCAGCGTTGTTGGGATCCATGCGGACACTGAAGCTTTCTTT.

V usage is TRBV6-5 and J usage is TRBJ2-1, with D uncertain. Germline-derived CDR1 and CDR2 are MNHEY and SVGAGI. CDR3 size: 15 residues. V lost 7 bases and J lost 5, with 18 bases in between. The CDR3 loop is CASTSFNKAHNEQFF. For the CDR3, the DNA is TGTGCCAGCACCTCCTTTAATAAGGCCCACAATGAGCAGTTCTTC.

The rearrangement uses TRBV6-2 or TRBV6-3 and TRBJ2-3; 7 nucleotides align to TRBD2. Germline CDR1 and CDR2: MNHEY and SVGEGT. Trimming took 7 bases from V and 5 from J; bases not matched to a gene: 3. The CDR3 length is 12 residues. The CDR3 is CASMAGVDTQYF. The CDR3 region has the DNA TGTGCCAGCATGGCGGGAGTAGATACGCAGTATTTT.

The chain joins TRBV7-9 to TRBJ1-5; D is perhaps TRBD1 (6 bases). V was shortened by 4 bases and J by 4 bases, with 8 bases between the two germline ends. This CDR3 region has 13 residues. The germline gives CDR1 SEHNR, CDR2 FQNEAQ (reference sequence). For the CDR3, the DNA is TGTGCCAGCAGCTCGGGGGCGAATCAGCCCCAGCATTTT. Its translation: CASSSGANQPQHF.

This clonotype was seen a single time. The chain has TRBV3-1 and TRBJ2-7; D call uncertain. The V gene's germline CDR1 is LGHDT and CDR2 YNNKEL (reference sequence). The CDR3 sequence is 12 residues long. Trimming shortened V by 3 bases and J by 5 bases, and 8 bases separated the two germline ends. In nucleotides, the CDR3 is TGTGCCAGCAGCCAGGCAGGTCACGAGCAGTACTTC. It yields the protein CASSQAGHEQYF.

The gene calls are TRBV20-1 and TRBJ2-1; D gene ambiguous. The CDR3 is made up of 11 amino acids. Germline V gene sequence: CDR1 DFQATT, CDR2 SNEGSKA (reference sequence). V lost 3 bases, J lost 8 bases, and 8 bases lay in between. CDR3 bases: TGCAGTGCTAGTAGCTGGCATGAGCAGTTCTTC. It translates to CSASSWHEQFF.